This T cell receptor (beta chain) was observed in a study of T cells in Graves' hyperthyroidism and ophthalmopathy. This clonotype was detected a few times. This CDR3 region has 14 residues. The V gene's germline CDR1 is LNHNV and CDR2 YYDKDF (reference sequence). V shed 3 bases, J shed 5 bases, and the junction held 4 bases outside the gene matches. Amplification of TCR beta CDR3 regions used RNA as the template. TCR CDR3 underwent first-round RT-PCR with the HTBI primer set. TCRdb re-analysed the multiplex PCR reads in MiXCR, keeping a single row per CDR3 protein. This sample has 90,000 to 120,000 distinct CDR3 sequences, with about 17% found just once.

V gene TRBV15 combines with J gene TRBJ2-3; TRBD1 agrees at 8 bases. The clonotype originates from a woman in her forties or fifties with Graves' hyperthyroidism. The sample consisted of blood. CDR3: CATSSRQGIDTQYF. The CDR3 nucleotides are TGTGCCACCAGCAGCCGACAGGGGATAGATACGCAGTATTTT.